These T cell receptor beta chains were read from a single sample in a study of preoperative IRX-2 immunotherapy in early breast cancer. Only in-frame clones appear in the TCRdb table, and some are missing; sequencing was by immunoSEQ multiplex PCR. The sample lists approximately 30,000 clones; approximately 89% were seen once. Here the sequenced sample was tumor tissue, taken after IRX-2 immunotherapy. All receptors come from a human donor with breast cancer. CDR3s include the opening cysteine and the closing phenylalanine or tryptophan. The D gene is left open where the match is weak. Expanded clones are given a class, and other clones once, few, many or no size at all.

size: NA
length: 13
J: TRBJ1-2
D: NA
V: TRBV7-8
CDR3: CASSLGQRYGYTF
DNA: TGTGCCAGCAGCCTCGGCCAGAGGTATGGCTACACCTTC

size: NA
length: 15
J: TRBJ2-5
D: NA
V: TRBV11-3
CDR3: CASSLVPLQGETQYF
DNA: TGTGCCAGCAGCTTAGTACCACTCCAAGGGGAGACCCAGTACTTC

size: NA
length: 15
J: TRBJ2-5
D: TRBD2
V: TRBV11-1
CDR3: CASGASGGAEETQYF
DNA: TGTGCCAGCGGGGCTAGCGGGGGGGCCGAAGAGACCCAGTACTTC

size: NA
length: 14
J: TRBJ1-1
D: NA
V: TRBV29-1
CDR3: CSVAKQGGDTEAFF
DNA: TGCAGCGTTGCGAAGCAGGGTGGGGACACTGAAGCTTTCTTT

size: NA
length: 14
J: TRBJ1-2
D: TRBD1
V: TRBV6-8
CDR3: CAISSRGDAYGYTF
DNA: TGTGCCATCAGTTCCAGGGGGGATGCCTATGGCTACACCTTC

size: NA
length: 17
J: TRBJ2-5
D: TRBD2
V: TRBV23-1
CDR3: CASSQDRGTSGARAQYF
DNA: TGCGCCAGCAGCCAAGATCGAGGGACTAGCGGGGCGAGGGCCCAGTACTTC

size: NA
length: 14
J: TRBJ1-5
D: TRBD1
V: TRBV18
CDR3: CASSITGDKMAQHF
DNA: TGTGCCAGCTCAATAACAGGGGACAAAATGGCCCAGCATTTT

size: NA
length: 13
J: TRBJ2-2
D: TRBD1
V: TRBV23-1
CDR3: CASSGQGYGELFF
DNA: TGCGCCAGCAGCGGACAGGGGTACGGGGAGCTGTTTTTT

size: NA
length: 13
J: TRBJ2-1
D: NA
V: TRBV6-8
CDR3: CASSFDIGYEQFF
DNA: TGTGCCAGCAGTTTCGACATCGGGTATGAGCAGTTCTTC

size: NA
length: 13
J: TRBJ1-1
D: NA
V: TRBV7-1
CDR3: CASRPTGGTEAFF
DNA: TGTGCCAGCAGACCCACGGGCGGAACTGAAGCTTTCTTT

size: NA
length: 20
J: TRBJ2-7
D: TRBD2
V: TRBV19
CDR3: CASSTSRTSGPVSPTYEQYF
DNA: TGTGCCAGTAGTACAAGCCGGACTAGCGGCCCTGTGTCACCGACCTACGAGCAGTACTTC

size: NA
length: 14
J: TRBJ2-2
D: NA
V: TRBV6-8
CDR3: CAIRGGGYIGELFF
DNA: TGTGCCATCAGGGGCGGGGGCTACATCGGGGAGCTGTTTTTT

size: NA
length: 15
J: TRBJ1-1
D: TRBD1
V: TRBV23-1
CDR3: CASSQRDSWNTEAFF
DNA: TGCGCCAGCAGCCAGAGGGACAGCTGGAACACTGAAGCTTTCTTT

size: NA
length: 14
J: TRBJ1-3
D: TRBD1
V: TRBV6-8
CDR3: CASRGQGAGNTIYF
DNA: TGTGCCAGCAGGGGACAGGGGGCAGGAAACACCATATATTTT

size: once
length: 17
J: TRBJ2-1
D: TRBD2
V: TRBV5-1
CDR3: CASSLAGLAGGANEQFF
DNA: TGCGCCAGCAGCTTGGCCGGACTAGCGGGGGGCGCGAATGAGCAGTTCTTC

size: NA
length: 15
J: TRBJ2-5
D: TRBD1
V: TRBV12-5
CDR3: CASGLGTTTGDTQYF
DNA: TGTGCTAGTGGTTTGGGCACCACCACAGGGGACACCCAGTACTTC

size: NA
length: 12
J: TRBJ1-1
D: NA
V: TRBV6-8
CDR3: CASREINTEAFF
DNA: TGTGCCAGCAGAGAAATTAACACTGAAGCTTTCTTT